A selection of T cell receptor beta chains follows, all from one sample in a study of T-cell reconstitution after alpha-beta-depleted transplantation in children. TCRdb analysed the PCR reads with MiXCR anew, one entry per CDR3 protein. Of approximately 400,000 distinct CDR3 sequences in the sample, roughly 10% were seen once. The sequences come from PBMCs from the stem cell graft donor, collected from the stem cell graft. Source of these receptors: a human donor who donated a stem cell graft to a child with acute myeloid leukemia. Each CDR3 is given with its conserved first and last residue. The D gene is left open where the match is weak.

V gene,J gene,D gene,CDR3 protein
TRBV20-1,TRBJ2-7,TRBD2,CSARARGGAPYEQYF
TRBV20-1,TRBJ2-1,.,CSAQDYLTVHEQFF
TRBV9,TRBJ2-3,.,CASSVSTGKYGADTQYF
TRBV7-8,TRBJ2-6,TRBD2,CASTQTGDYSGANVLTF
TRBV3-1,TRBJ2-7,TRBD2,CASSQEGTSGDYEQYF
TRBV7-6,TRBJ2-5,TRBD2,CASSLAAGGETQYF
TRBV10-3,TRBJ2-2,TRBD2,CAIKSSGGSDTGELFF
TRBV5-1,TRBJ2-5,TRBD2,CASSSPAGGTQETQYF
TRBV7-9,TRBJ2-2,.,CASSLGVSDANTGELFF
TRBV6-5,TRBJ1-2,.,CASSYSSTGNYGYTF
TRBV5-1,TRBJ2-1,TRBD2,CASSFKPGLAGYNEQFF
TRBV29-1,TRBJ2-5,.,CSVSGPKLETQYF
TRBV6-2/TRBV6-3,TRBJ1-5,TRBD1,CASIPQGAYGNQPQHF
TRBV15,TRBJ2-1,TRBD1,CATSRGRGLYNEQFF
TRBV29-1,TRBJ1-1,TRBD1,CSVEWTGERYTEAFF
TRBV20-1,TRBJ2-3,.,CSARGDRSTDTQYF
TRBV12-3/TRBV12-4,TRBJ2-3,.,CASSSTGEGTDTQYF
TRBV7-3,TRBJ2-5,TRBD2,CASSSAGGIQETQYF
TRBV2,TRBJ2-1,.,CASSGTDSYNEQFF
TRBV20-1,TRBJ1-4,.,CSPYQPQEKLFF